Listed here are 30 T cell receptor beta chains from one sample, sequenced in a study of CD8+ T cells in alopecia areata. Stated treatment: oral pan-JAK inhibitor, 5-10 mg twice daily. Extracted from the samples, RNA was reverse transcribed into cDNA to serve as the sequencing template. Assay used: immunoSEQ multiplex PCR; TCRdb lists only in-frame clones, some missing. The data contain 250,000 to 350,000 clones, 60% of them singletons. Sequences were derived from CD4+ T cells sorted from blood, sampled around week 54, from a patient treated with tofacitinib. Receptors were obtained from a human donor with alopecia areata.

The chain has TRBV18 and TRBJ1-6; the match to TRBD1 covers 11 bases. Losses at the gene ends were 4 bases for V and 9 bases for J; bases not matched to a gene: 8. Looked up from germline, CDR1 is KGHSH and CDR2 is LQKENI. This CDR3 has 16 residues. The CDR3 protein is CASSQGTGGTSSPLHF. The CDR3 DNA sequence: TGTGCCAGCTCACAAGGGACAGGGGGGACCAGTTCACCCCTCCACTTT.

The chain carries TRBV5-4 and TRBJ1-6; tentative D call: TRBD1 (5 bases). The CDR3 is 15 amino acids. Germline V CDR1 and CDR2: SGHNT, YYREEE (reference sequence). The V end lost 4 bases, the J end lost 7 bases, and 15 bases lay between the germline ends. Written as DNA, the CDR3 is TGTGCCAGCAGCCCACGCGGGACGGGGAATTCACCCCTCCACTTT. Residues: CASSPRGTGNSPLHF.

This chain links TRBV7-2 with TRBJ2-7; 11 bases are shared with TRBD2. Germline V gene lookup returns CDR1 SGHTA and CDR2 FQGNSA. This CDR3 spans 13 amino acids. Trimming removed 7 bases from V and 6 bases from J; junction bases left unmatched: 5. The CDR3 loop reads CASTGTSGSEQYF. CDR3 nucleotide sequence: TGTGCCAGCACAGGGACTAGCGGTTCCGAGCAGTACTTC.

V usage is TRBV29-1 and J usage is TRBJ1-4; 9 bases align to TRBD1. The germline CDR1 and CDR2 sequences are SQVTM and ANQGSEA. J was trimmed by 7 bases and V by 6 bases; bases with no gene match: 6. The CDR3 loop spans 13 amino acids. CDR3 nucleotide sequence: TGCAGCGTGGGGGACAGGGAGCTTGAAAAACTGTTTTTT. Protein product: CSVGDRELEKLFF.

V usage is TRBV9 and J usage is TRBJ2-1, with 7 bases aligning to TRBD1. Germline assignment: CDR1 SGDLS and CDR2 YYNGEE. V shed 4 bases, J shed 8 bases, and the junction held 9 bases outside the gene matches. CDR3 length: 14 residues. The CDR3 spells CASSTRTGVDEQFF. The CDR3 bases are TGTGCCAGCAGCACCCGAACAGGGGTGGATGAGCAGTTCTTC.

V gene TRBV5-6 combines with J gene TRBJ1-2; no reliable D call. V was trimmed by 1 base and J by 4 bases, leaving 8 bases between them. The germline CDR1 and CDR2 sequences are SGHDT and YYEEEE. The length of the CDR3 is 13 residues. CDR3 amino acids: CASSLRRTYGYTF. CDR3 DNA: TGTGCCAGCAGCTTGCGCAGGACCTATGGCTACACCTTC.

V is TRBV4-1 and J is TRBJ1-2, with D perhaps matching TRBD1 (5 bases). Per germline, CDR1 MGHRA and CDR2 YSYEKL. V was cut by 0 bases and J by 0 bases, with 11 bases left in between. This CDR3 has 16 amino acids. For the CDR3, the DNA is TGCGCCAGCAGCCAAGACGGGGCAGAACCTAACTATGGCTACACCTTC. It encodes CASSQDGAEPNYGYTF.

Written as DNA, the CDR3 is TGTGCCAGCCCACTCCGTAGGGGGTTGCAAGAGACCCAGTACTTC. Translation gives CASPLRRGLQETQYF. The J gene is TRBJ2-5, the V gene TRBV25-1; weak D call: TRBD1 (6 bases). V shed 8 bases and J shed 2 bases, with 18 bases lying between them. CDR1 is MGHDK, CDR2 SYGVNS, per germline. This CDR3 region has 15 residues.

This clone was seen a single time. CDR3 in amino acids: CASSLGLADSYEQYF. The CDR3 region has the DNA TGTGCCAGCAGCCTGGGACTAGCGGACTCCTACGAGCAGTACTTC. J is TRBJ2-7 and V is TRBV7-8; 11 nucleotides line up with TRBD2. CDR3 length: 15 residues. CDR1 and CDR2 (germline): SGHVS, FQNEAQ. V shed 5 bases and J 0 bases; nucleotides not matched to a gene: 3.

This clone turned up a few times. The same CDR3 arises from other DNA sequences in this sample as well. This rearrangement joins TRBV29-1 to TRBJ2-7, with 11 bases matching TRBD1. Looked up from germline, CDR1 is SQVTM and CDR2 is ANQGSEA. J was trimmed by 4 bases and V by 6 bases; bases with no gene match: 2. The CDR3 sequence is 12 residues long. In nucleotides, the CDR3 is TGCAGCGTGGGGACAGGGGGGTACGAGCAGTACTTC. As protein: CSVGTGGYEQYF.

CDR3 loop: CASSSPGANVLTF. CDR3 nucleotide sequence: TGTGCCAGCAGCTCCCCTGGGGCCAACGTCCTGACTTTC. The gene calls are TRBV5-4 and TRBJ2-6; D unresolved. The length of the CDR3 is 13 residues. From germline, CDR1 is SGHNT and CDR2 YYREEE (reference sequence). V gave up 3 bases and J gave up 2 bases, with 3 bases separating them.

The chain links TRBV9 to TRBJ2-1, with 9 nucleotides matching TRBD2. V shed 0 bases and J 9 bases; nucleotides not matched to a gene: 7. Per the germline V gene, CDR1 is SGDLS and CDR2 is YYNGEE. This CDR3 has 15 amino acids. The CDR3 sequence: CASSVAAGGPGEQFF. In DNA, the CDR3 is TGTGCCAGCAGCGTAGCCGCGGGGGGGCCGGGTGAGCAGTTCTTC.

The genes are TRBV30 and TRBJ1-2; D ambiguous. CDR1 and CDR2 from the germline V gene are GTSNPN and SVGIG (reference sequence). This CDR3 is built from 13 residues. V was clipped by 2 bases and J by 0 bases, with 7 bases between them. CDR3 nucleotide sequence: TGTGCCTGGAGTTATCAGGCTAACTATGGCTACACCTTC. Protein sequence: CAWSYQANYGYTF.

The table lists this clone with a few counts. This chain uses TRBV12-5 with TRBJ2-2, with D possibly TRBD2 on 5 matching bases. The CDR3 sequence is 15 residues long. V lost 6 bases and J lost 5, with 16 bases in between. Germline V lookup: CDR1 LGHNT, CDR2 FRNRAP. Written as DNA, the CDR3 is TGTGCTAGTGGCACCGGGCCCCGAGGGACCGGGGAGCTGTTTTTT. This sequence encodes CASGTGPRGTGELFF.

The V and J genes are TRBV5-1 and TRBJ1-1, with D perhaps TRBD1 (5 bases). The CDR3 runs 15 residues. Per the germline V gene, CDR1 is SGHRS and CDR2 is YFSETQ. The ends were cut back, 2 bases at V and 0 bases at J, with 11 bases in the middle. The CDR3 region has the DNA TGCGCCAGCAGCTTTAGGGCAGGGATGAACACTGAAGCTTTCTTT. It codes for CASSFRAGMNTEAFF. Filled out from reference TRBV5-1 and TRBJ1-1, the complete variable domain reads KAGVTQTPRYLIKTRGQQVTLSCSPISGHRSVSWYQQTPGQGLQFLFEYFSETQRNKGNFPGRFSGRQFSNSRSEMNVSTLELGDSALYLCASSFRAGMNTEAFFGQGTRLTVV.

The CDR3 spells CASSLGWGSNQPQHF. CDR3 sequence (DNA): TGTGCCAGCAGCTTGGGGTGGGGTAGCAATCAGCCCCAGCATTTT. The chain employs TRBV5-4 and TRBJ1-5, with D uncertain. This CDR3 contains 15 residues. Germline V gene data show CDR1 as SGHNT and CDR2 as YYREEE (reference sequence). V gave up 0 bases and J gave up 0 bases, with 7 bases separating them.

V and J are TRBV7-2 and TRBJ1-4; D not resolved. This CDR3 region has 14 residues. V was clipped by 0 bases and J by 7 bases, with 9 bases between them. The germline V gene has CDR1 SGHTA and CDR2 FQGNSA. This chain's CDR3 is CASSLAGRSEKLFF. In nucleotides, the CDR3 is TGTGCCAGCAGCTTAGCAGGGAGAAGTGAAAAACTGTTTTTT.

With respect to this clone: This specimen includes other DNA sequences encoding the same CDR3. The chain employs TRBV18 and TRBJ2-3, with 8 bases fitting TRBD1. Trimming at V came to 2 bases and at J to 0 bases, leaving 1 base not matched to a gene. The germline V gene encodes CDR1 KGHSH and CDR2 LQKENI. The CDR3 loop spans 15 amino acids. The CDR3 DNA is TGTGCCAGCTCACCAAGACAGGGGAGCACAGATACGCAGTATTTT. Translating gives CASSPRQGSTDTQYF.

The chain couples TRBV30 to TRBJ1-5; TRBD1 agrees at 8 bases. CDR3 length equals 15 residues. The J segment lost 5 bases and the V segment lost 0 bases, leaving 6 bases of the junction unmatched. Germline V CDR1 and CDR2: GTSNPN, SVGIG (reference sequence). The CDR3 is CAWSVSNRGYQPQHF. CDR3 nucleotides: TGTGCCTGGAGTGTATCCAACAGGGGGTATCAGCCCCAGCATTTT.

In this sample, this clone turned up once. The chain couples TRBV19 to TRBJ1-1; 10 bases map to TRBD1. Germline CDR1 is LNHDA and CDR2 is SQIVND (reference sequence). This CDR3 region has 15 residues. Losses at the gene ends were 5 bases for V and 3 bases for J; bases not matched to a gene: 6. CDR3 residues: CASSPQTGGYTEAFF. CDR3 bases: TGTGCCAGTAGTCCCCAGACAGGGGGCTACACTGAAGCTTTCTTT.

The genes are TRBV11-2 and TRBJ1-5; D remains unclear. The V end lost 1 base, the J end lost 2 bases, and 9 bases lay between the germline ends. The CDR3 is made up of 15 amino acids. Per germline, CDR1 SGHAT and CDR2 FQNNGV. CDR3 protein: CASSLGLRGNQPQHF. Written as DNA, the CDR3 is TGTGCCAGCAGCTTAGGTCTAAGGGGCAATCAGCCCCAGCATTTT.

The genes are TRBV6-6 and TRBJ1-1; TRBD1 matches 10 bases. V lost 8 bases to trimming and J lost 1 base; unmatched junction nucleotides: 10. The CDR3 contains 16 residues. Germline V gives CDR1 MNHNY, CDR2 SVGAGI (reference sequence). In nucleotides, the CDR3 is TGTGCCAGCGGAGGTCGACAGGGGGCTAAGAACACTGAAGCTTTCTTT. Translating gives CASGGRQGAKNTEAFF.

The V gene is TRBV29-1, the J gene TRBJ2-3, with 12 positions matching TRBD2. This CDR3 spans 17 amino acids. Trimming took 7 bases from V and 1 from J; bases not matched to a gene: 12. CDR1 is SQVTM and CDR2 is ANQGSEA in the germline V gene. CDR3 sequence reads: CSASYYWTSGGTDTQYF. CDR3 in DNA: TGCAGCGCTAGCTACTACTGGACTAGCGGGGGCACAGATACGCAGTATTTT.

The V and J genes are TRBV6-5 and TRBJ2-3; D is undetermined. Germline V lookup: CDR1 MNHEY, CDR2 SVGAGI. This CDR3 contains 13 residues. Trimming cost V 0 bases and J 4 bases, with 5 bases left between them. CDR3 DNA: TGTGCCAGCAGTTACTCGACTGCAGATACGCAGTATTTT. It codes for CASSYSTADTQYF.

This clone has more than one count but fewer than ten. The rearrangement links TRBV4-2 to TRBJ2-7; 11 nucleotides align to TRBD1. CDR3 length equals 15 residues. Per the germline V gene, CDR1 is LGHNA and CDR2 is YNFKEQ. Unmatched junction bases numbered 5, after V lost 4 bases and J lost 3 bases. Here the CDR3 DNA reads TGTGCCAGCAGCCCACCGGGACAGGGGGACTACGAGCAGTACTTC. It specifies CASSPPGQGDYEQYF.

V gene TRBV6-6 combines with J gene TRBJ2-7; 8 bases map to TRBD1. The CDR3 spans 14 residues. The germline gives CDR1 MNHNY, CDR2 SVGAGI (reference sequence). Trimming cost V 4 bases and J 1 base; bases outside gene matches: 3. CDR3 loop: CASSLTGESYEQYF. The CDR3 bases are TGTGCCAGCAGTTTGACAGGGGAGTCCTACGAGCAGTACTTC.

This sequence joins TRBV7-2 and TRBJ2-1; 8 positions agree with TRBD2. The germline V gene has CDR1 SGHTA and CDR2 FQGNSA. J gave up 14 bases and V 0 bases, and 6 bases lay outside the gene matches. This CDR3 spans 13 amino acids. Here the CDR3 DNA reads TGTGCCAGCAGCTTAGCGGGACTAGTGAGGAAGTTCTTC. It encodes CASSLAGLVRKFF.

The genes are TRBV5-1 and TRBJ2-1; the D gene is possibly TRBD2 (5 bases). The V end lost 1 base, the J end lost 10 bases, and 24 bases lay between the germline ends. The CDR3 loop spans 17 amino acids. CDR1 and CDR2 (germline): SGHRS, YFSETQ. The CDR3 reads CASSLLFGQEERTEQFF. The CDR3 bases are TGCGCCAGCAGCTTGCTGTTTGGGCAGGAGGAAAGGACGGAGCAGTTCTTC.

The V gene is TRBV10-3, the J gene TRBJ2-5; either TRBD1 or TRBD2 may fit D (5 bases each). The CDR3 has 14 residues. Germline CDR1 is ENHRY and CDR2 is SYGVKD. V dropped 7 bases and J dropped 2 bases, with 14 bases sitting between them. The CDR3 bases are TGTGCCATCAAAGGGGACCGGGAACAAGAGACCCAGTACTTC. Its translation is CAIKGDREQETQYF.

This clone was counted only a few times. This sequence joins TRBV6-1 and TRBJ2-3; D unresolved. CDR3 length equals 12 residues. With 5 bases removed from V and 3 bases from J, the gap between germline ends came to 6 bases. The germline V gene has CDR1 MNHNS and CDR2 SASEGT. CDR3 region: CASSQQTDTQYF. In nucleotides, the CDR3 is TGTGCCAGCAGTCAACAAACAGATACGCAGTATTTT.